This entry features one TCR beta chain sequence. The sample belongs to a study of blood T cell repertoires in COVID-19. The wider study: Samples of COVID-19 (acute and convalescent) were obtained from the United States, Italy and Spain. PBMCs, B-cell-depleted T cells, or T cells were the source of the cDNA or gDNA that made up the material.

Germline CDR1 SGHNT, CDR2 YYREEE (reference sequence). V shed 4 bases, J shed 5 bases, and the junction held 5 bases outside the gene matches. This CDR3 spans 15 amino acids. Per the original methods: Amplified reference gene primers provided the basis for estimating nucleated cell counts. TCRdb's table, derived via immunoSEQ multiplex PCR, lists solely in-frame clones and lacks some. That table supplies the V and J calls and clone size; D and trimming were determined from the DNA. The sample carries about 160,000 clones, 65% to 85% recorded once. The source of this sequence is a man in his fifties or sixties with active or convalescent COVID-19. V is TRBV5-4 and J is TRBJ1-6, with 8 nucleotides matching TRBD1. Sequencing was carried out using peripheral blood. The CDR3 spells CASSGPGGDNSPLHF. Here the CDR3 DNA reads TGTGCCAGCAGCGGCCCAGGGGGCGATAATTCACCCCTCCACTTT.